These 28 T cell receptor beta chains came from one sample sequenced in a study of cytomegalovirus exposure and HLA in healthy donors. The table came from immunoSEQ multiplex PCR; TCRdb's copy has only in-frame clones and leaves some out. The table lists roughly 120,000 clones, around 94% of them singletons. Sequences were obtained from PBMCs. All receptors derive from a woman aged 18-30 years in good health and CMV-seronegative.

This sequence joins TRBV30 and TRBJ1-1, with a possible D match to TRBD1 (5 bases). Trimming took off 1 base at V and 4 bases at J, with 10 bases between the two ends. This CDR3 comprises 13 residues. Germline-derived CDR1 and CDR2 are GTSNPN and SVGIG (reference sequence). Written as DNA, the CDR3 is TGTGCCTGGAGTGATCGGAGGGGCACTGAAGCTTTCTTT. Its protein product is CAWSDRRGTEAFF.

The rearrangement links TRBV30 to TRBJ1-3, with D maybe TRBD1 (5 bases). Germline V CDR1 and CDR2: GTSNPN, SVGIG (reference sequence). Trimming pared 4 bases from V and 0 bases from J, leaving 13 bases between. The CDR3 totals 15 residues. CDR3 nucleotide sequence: TGTGCCTGGAATCCCCGACAGACCTCTGGAAACACCATATATTTT. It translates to CAWNPRQTSGNTIYF.

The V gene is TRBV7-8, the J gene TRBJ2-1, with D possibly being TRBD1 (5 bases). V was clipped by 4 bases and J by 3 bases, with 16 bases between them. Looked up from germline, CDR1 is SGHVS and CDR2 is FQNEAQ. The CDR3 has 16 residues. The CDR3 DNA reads TGTGCCAGCAGCTATTTCCAGGGTCTTAGCTACAATGAGCAGTTCTTC. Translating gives CASSYFQGLSYNEQFF.

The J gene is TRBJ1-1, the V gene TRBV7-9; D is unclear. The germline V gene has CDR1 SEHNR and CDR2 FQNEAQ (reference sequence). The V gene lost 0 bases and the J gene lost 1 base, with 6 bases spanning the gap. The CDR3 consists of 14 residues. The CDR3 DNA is TGTGCCAGCAGCTTAGCGAGGGAGAACACTGAAGCTTTCTTT. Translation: CASSLARENTEAFF.

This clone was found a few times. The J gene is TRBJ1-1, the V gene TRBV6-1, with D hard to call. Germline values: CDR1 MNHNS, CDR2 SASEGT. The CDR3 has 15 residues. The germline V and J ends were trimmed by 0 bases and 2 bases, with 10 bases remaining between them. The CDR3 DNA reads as TGTGCCAGCAGTGAAGCGTGGCAGTCTAACACTGAAGCTTTCTTT. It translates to CASSEAWQSNTEAFF.

The CDR3 sequence is CASSFRGTDTQYF. The DNA for the CDR3 is TGTGCCAGCAGCTTTCGTGGCACAGATACGCAGTATTTT. The V call is TRBV7-2, the J call TRBJ2-3; D is unresolved. The germline gives CDR1 SGHTA, CDR2 FQGNSA. The CDR3 contains 13 residues. Trimming left V 3 bases short and J 1 base short, with 5 bases between.

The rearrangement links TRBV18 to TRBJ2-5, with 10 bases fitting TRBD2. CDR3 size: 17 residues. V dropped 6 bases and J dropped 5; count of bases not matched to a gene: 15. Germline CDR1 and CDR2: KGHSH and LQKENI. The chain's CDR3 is CASSRLNAGTSVETQYF. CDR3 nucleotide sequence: TGTGCCAGCTCTCGACTGAACGCCGGGACTAGCGTTGAGACCCAGTACTTC.

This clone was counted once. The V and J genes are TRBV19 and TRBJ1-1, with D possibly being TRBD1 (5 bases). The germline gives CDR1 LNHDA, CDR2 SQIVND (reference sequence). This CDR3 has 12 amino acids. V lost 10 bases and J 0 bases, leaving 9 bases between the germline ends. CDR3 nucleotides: TGTGCCATAACAGGTATGAACACTGAAGCTTTCTTT. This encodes CAITGMNTEAFF. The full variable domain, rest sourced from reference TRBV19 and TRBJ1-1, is DGGITQSPKYLFRKEGQNVTLSCEQNLNHDAMYWYRQDPGQGLRLIYYSQIVNDFQKGDIAEGYSVSREKKESFPLTVTSAQKNPTAFYLCAITGMNTEAFFGQGTRLTVV.

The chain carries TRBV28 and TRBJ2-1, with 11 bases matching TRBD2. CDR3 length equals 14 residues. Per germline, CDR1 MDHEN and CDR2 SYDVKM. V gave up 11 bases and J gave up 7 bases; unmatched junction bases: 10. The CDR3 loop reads CASVQLAGANEQFF. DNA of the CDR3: TGTGCCTCCGTGCAACTAGCGGGGGCAAATGAGCAGTTCTTC. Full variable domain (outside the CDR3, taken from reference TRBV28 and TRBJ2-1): DVKVTQSSRYLVKRTGEKVFLECVQDMDHENMFWYRQDPGLGLRLIYFSYDVKMKEKGDIPEGYSVSREKKERFSLILESASTNQTSMYLCASVQLAGANEQFFGPGTRLTVL.

The CDR3 protein is CASSNPGQFGDTQYF. CDR3 sequence (DNA): TGTGCCAGCAGCAACCCGGGACAGTTCGGGGATACGCAGTATTTT. This chain uses TRBV7-9 with TRBJ2-3; TRBD1 agrees at 7 bases. This CDR3 has 15 amino acids. The V gene's germline CDR1 is SEHNR and CDR2 FQNEAQ (reference sequence). The junction had 11 bases not matched to a gene; V was cut back by 5 bases and J by 6 bases.

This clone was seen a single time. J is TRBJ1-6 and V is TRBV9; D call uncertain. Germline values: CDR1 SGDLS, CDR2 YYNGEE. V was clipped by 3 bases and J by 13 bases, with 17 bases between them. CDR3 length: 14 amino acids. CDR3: CASSAGSLRAPLHF. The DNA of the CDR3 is TGTGCCAGCAGCGCCGGGTCGCTTCGCGCGCCCCTCCACTTT.

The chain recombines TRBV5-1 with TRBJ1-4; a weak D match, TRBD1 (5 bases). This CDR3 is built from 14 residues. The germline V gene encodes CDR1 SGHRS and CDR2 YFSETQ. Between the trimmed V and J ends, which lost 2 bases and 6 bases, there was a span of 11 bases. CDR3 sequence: CASSFAQGDEKLFF. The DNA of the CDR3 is TGCGCCAGCAGCTTTGCCCAGGGTGATGAAAAACTGTTTTTT.

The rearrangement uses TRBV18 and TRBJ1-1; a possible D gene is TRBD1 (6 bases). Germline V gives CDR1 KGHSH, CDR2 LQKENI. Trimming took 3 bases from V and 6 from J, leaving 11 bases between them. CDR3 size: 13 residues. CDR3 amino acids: CASSPERTAEAFF. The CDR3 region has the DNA TGTGCCAGCTCACCGGAGAGGACAGCTGAAGCTTTCTTT.

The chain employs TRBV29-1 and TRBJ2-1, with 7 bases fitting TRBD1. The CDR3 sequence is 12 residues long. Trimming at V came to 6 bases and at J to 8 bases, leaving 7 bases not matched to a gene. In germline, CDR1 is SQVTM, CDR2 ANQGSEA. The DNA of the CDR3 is TGCAGCGTCAGGGGGATCTCGGATGAGCAGTTCTTC. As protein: CSVRGISDEQFF.

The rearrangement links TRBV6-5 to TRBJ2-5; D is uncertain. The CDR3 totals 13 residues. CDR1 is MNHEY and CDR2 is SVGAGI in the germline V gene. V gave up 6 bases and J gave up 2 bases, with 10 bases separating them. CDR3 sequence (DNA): TGTGCCAGCAGCAACAGCTTACAAGAGACCCAGTACTTC. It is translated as CASSNSLQETQYF.

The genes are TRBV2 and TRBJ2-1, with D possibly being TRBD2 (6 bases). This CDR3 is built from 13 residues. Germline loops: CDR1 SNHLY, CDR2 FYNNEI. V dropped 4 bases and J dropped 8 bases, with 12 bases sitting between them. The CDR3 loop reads CASSVREVDEQFF. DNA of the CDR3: TGTGCCAGCAGTGTGCGGGAAGTGGATGAGCAGTTCTTC.

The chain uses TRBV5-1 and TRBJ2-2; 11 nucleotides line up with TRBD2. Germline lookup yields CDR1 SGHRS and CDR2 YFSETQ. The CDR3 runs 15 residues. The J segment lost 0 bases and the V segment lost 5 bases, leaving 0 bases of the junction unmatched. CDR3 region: CASSSGGANTGELFF. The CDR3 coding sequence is TGCGCCAGCAGTAGCGGGGGGGCGAACACCGGGGAGCTGTTTTTT.

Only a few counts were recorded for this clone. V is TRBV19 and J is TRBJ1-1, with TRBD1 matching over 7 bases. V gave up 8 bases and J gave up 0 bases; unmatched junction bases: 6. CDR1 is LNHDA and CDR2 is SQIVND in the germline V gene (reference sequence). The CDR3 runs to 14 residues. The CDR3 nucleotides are TGTGCCAGTCGGGACAGCGCTATGAACACTGAAGCTTTCTTT. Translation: CASRDSAMNTEAFF.

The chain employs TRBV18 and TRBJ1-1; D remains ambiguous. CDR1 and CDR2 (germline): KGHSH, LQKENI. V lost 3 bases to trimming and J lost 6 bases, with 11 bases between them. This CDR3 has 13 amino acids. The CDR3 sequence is CASSPAIEAEAFF. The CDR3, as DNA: TGTGCCAGCTCACCCGCTATCGAGGCTGAAGCTTTCTTT.

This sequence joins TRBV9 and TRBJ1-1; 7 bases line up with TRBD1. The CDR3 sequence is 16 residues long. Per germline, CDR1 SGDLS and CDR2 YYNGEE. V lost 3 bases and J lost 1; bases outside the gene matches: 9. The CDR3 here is CASSAGDSYTNTEAFF. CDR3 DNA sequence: TGTGCCAGCAGCGCAGGGGACAGCTACACGAACACTGAAGCTTTCTTT.

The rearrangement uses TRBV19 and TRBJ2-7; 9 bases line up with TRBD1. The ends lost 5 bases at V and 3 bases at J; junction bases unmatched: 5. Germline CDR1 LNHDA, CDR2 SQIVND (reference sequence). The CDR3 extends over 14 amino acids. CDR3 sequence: CASSPGQGGYEQYF. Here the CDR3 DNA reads TGTGCCAGTAGTCCGGGACAGGGAGGCTACGAGCAGTACTTC.

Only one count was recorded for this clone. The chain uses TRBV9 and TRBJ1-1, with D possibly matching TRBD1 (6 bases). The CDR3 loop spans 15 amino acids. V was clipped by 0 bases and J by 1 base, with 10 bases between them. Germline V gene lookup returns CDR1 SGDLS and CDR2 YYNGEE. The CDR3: CASSVEGHRNTEAFF. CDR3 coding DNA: TGTGCCAGCAGCGTAGAGGGACATAGGAACACTGAAGCTTTCTTT.

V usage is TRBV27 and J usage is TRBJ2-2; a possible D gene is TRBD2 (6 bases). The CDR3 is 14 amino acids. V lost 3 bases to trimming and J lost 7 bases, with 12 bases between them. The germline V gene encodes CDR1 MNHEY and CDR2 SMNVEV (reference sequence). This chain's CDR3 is CASSFRGAGGELFF. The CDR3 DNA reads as TGTGCCAGCAGTTTCCGGGGAGCGGGCGGGGAGCTGTTTTTT.

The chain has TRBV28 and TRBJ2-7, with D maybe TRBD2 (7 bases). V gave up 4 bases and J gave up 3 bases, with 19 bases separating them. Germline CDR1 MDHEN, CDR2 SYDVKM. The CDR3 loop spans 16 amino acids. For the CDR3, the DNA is TGTGCCAGCAGTTCTCGACAGGCACGGGAGGTCTACGAGCAGTACTTC. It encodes CASSSRQAREVYEQYF.

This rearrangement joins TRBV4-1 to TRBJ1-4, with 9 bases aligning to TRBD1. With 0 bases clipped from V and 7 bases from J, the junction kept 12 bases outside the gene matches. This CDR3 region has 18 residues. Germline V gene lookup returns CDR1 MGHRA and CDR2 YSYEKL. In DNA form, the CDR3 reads TGCGCCAGCAGCCAAGAACAGGGGGCCCCTCCAGGAGCTGAAAAACTGTTTTTT. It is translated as CASSQEQGAPPGAEKLFF.

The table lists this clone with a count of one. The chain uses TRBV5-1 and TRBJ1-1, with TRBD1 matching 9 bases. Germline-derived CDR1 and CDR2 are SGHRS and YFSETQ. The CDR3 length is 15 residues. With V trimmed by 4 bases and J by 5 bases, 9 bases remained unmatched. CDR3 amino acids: CASSPLGQGSTEAFF. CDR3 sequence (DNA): TGCGCCAGCAGCCCCTTGGGACAGGGAAGTACTGAAGCTTTCTTT.

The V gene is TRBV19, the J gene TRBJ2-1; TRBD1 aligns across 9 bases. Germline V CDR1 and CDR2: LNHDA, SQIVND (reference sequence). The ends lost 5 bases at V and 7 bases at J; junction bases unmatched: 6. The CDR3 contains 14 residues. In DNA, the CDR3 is TGTGCCAGTAGTGACCGGGACAGGGCGAATGAGCAGTTCTTC. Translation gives CASSDRDRANEQFF.

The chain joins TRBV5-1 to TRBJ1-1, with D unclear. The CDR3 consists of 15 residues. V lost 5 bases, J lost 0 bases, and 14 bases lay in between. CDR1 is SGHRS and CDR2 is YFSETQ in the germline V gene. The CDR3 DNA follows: TGCGCCAGCAGAGGAGGACCCCGGATGAACACTGAAGCTTTCTTT. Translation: CASRGGPRMNTEAFF.